The 10 T cell receptor beta chains below come from one sample, sequenced in a study of T cell responses to AZD1222 COVID-19 vaccine. The method was immunoSEQ multiplex PCR; TCRdb's version includes in-frame clones alone and lacks a portion of them. The profile shows about 150,000 clones, around 88% of them singletons. Specimen: peripheral blood, collected on day 0 of AZD1222 vaccination. The receptors come from an adult in good health.

V usage is TRBV18 and J usage is TRBJ1-2; D gene ambiguous. The CDR3 loop spans 13 amino acids. Germline assignment: CDR1 KGHSH and CDR2 LQKENI. Between the trimmed V and J ends, which lost 2 bases and 4 bases, there was a span of 8 bases. CDR3 loop: CASSPGPSYGYTF. In nucleotides, the CDR3 is TGTGCCAGCTCACCAGGTCCCAGCTATGGCTACACCTTC.

The table lists this clone with a count of one. The genes are TRBV4-3 and TRBJ2-7, with D tentatively TRBD1 or TRBD2 (6 bases each). This CDR3 comprises 14 residues. Germline CDR1 is LGHNA and CDR2 is YSLEER. Trimming removed 5 bases from V and 6 bases from J, with 17 bases in between. CDR3 residues: CASSYGPGAGEQYF. The CDR3 DNA reads TGCGCCAGCAGCTACGGACCGGGGGCCGGCGAGCAGTACTTC.

This chain connects TRBV18 to TRBJ1-5; D perhaps matches TRBD1 (6 bases). V dropped 5 bases and J dropped 6 bases, with 14 bases sitting between them. Germline V CDR1 and CDR2: KGHSH, LQKENI. The CDR3 has 14 amino acids. The CDR3: CASSSQGGFQPQHF. The CDR3 DNA sequence: TGTGCCAGCTCATCACAGGGAGGATTTCAGCCCCAGCATTTT. The whole variable domain, remainder taken from reference TRBV18 and TRBJ1-5, is NAGVMQNPRHLVRRRGQEARLRCSPMKGHSHVYWYRQLPEEGLKFMVYLQKENIIDESGMPKERFSAEFPKEGPSILRIQQVVRGDSAAYFCASSSQGGFQPQHFGDGTRLSIL.

This clone showed up just a few times. The chain combines TRBV18 with TRBJ2-5; either TRBD1 or TRBD2 may supply D (5 bases each). This CDR3 comprises 16 residues. V was shortened by 6 bases and J by 5 bases, with 22 bases between the two germline ends. Germline-derived CDR1 and CDR2 are KGHSH and LQKENI. CDR3 protein: CASSEQAGREGETQYF. The CDR3 DNA is TGTGCCAGCTCCGAACAGGCCGGTCGGGAAGGTGAGACCCAGTACTTC.

This chain uses TRBV5-3 with TRBJ2-7; 8 bases are a match to TRBD1. TRBV5-3 is marked as an open reading frame, function uncertain. V shed 4 bases and J 5 bases; nucleotides not matched to a gene: 8. CDR3 length equals 14 residues. This CDR3 is CARSQTDRAHEQYF. DNA for the CDR3: TGTGCCAGAAGCCAGACGGACAGGGCCCACGAGCAGTACTTC.

The chain couples TRBV6-5 to TRBJ1-1; weak D call: TRBD1 (5 bases). The germline V gene encodes CDR1 MNHEY and CDR2 SVGAGI. The V end was cut by 1 base, the J end by 8 bases, with 8 bases between. CDR3 length: 12 residues. CDR3 region: CASSYWGGEAFF. The CDR3 nucleotides read TGTGCCAGCAGTTACTGGGGGGGGGAAGCTTTCTTT.

This clone is a singleton in its sample. V and J are TRBV9 and TRBJ1-3; TRBD1 matches 9 bases. Losses at the gene ends were 4 bases for V and 4 bases for J; bases not matched to a gene: 12. The CDR3 has 17 amino acids. Germline V gives CDR1 SGDLS, CDR2 YYNGEE. CDR3 loop: CASSSRPGTGLGNTIYF. The CDR3 DNA follows: TGTGCCAGCAGCTCGCGTCCCGGGACAGGGCTGGGAAACACCATATATTTT. The whole variable domain, filled in from reference TRBV9 and TRBJ1-3, reads DSGVTQTPKHLITATGQRVTLRCSPRSGDLSVYWYQQSLDQGLQFLIQYYNGEERAKGNILERFSAQQFPDLHSELNLSSLELGDSALYFCASSSRPGTGLGNTIYFGEGSWLTVV.

The V call is TRBV5-4, the J call TRBJ1-2, with a possible D match to TRBD1 (5 bases). Germline assignment: CDR1 SGHNT and CDR2 YYREEE (reference sequence). There are 15 residues in the CDR3. Trimming stripped 3 bases from V and 0 bases from J, with 12 bases between. The CDR3 DNA is TGTGCCAGCAGCTCGGGGGTCGCAGCTAACTATGGCTACACCTTC. Protein sequence: CASSSGVAANYGYTF.

The rearrangement joins TRBV5-6 to TRBJ2-6; D perhaps matches TRBD1 (6 bases). This CDR3 comprises 16 residues. Germline V gives CDR1 SGHDT, CDR2 YYEEEE. The V gene lost 2 bases and the J gene lost 4 bases, with 13 bases spanning the gap. In DNA, the CDR3 is TGTGCCAGCAGCTTAATACAGGGATCAGGGGCCAACGTCCTGACTTTC. It encodes CASSLIQGSGANVLTF.

V is TRBV28 and J is TRBJ2-7; possible D gene TRBD2, 5 bases. Trimming shortened V by 6 bases and J by 9 bases, and 12 bases separated the two germline ends. CDR1 and CDR2 (germline): MDHEN, SYDVKM. The CDR3 is 11 residues long. CDR3: CASSTGNRQYF. The CDR3 DNA is TGTGCCAGCAGCACGGGGAATAGGCAGTACTTC. Variable domain in full (rest from reference TRBV28 and TRBJ2-7): DVKVTQSSRYLVKRTGEKVFLECVQDMDHENMFWYRQDPGLGLRLIYFSYDVKMKEKGDIPEGYSVSREKKERFSLILESASTNQTSMYLCASSTGNRQYFGPGTRLTVT.